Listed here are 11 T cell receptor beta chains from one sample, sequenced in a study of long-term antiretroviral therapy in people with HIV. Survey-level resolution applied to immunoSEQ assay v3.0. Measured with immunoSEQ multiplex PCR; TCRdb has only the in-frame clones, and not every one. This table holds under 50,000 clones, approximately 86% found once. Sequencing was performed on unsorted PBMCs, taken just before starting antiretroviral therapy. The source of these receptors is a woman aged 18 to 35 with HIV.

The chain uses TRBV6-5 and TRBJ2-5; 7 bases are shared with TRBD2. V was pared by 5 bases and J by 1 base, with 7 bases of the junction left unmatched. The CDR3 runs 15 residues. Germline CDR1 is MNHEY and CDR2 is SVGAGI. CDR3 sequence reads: CASSALADRQETQYF. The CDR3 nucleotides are TGTGCCAGCAGTGCCCTAGCGGACCGCCAAGAGACCCAGTACTTC.

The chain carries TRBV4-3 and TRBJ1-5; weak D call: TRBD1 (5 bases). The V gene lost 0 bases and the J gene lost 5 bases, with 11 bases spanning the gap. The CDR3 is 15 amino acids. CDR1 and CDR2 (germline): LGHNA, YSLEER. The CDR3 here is CASSQDRGVDQPQHF. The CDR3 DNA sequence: TGCGCCAGCAGCCAAGATCGGGGGGTCGATCAGCCCCAGCATTTT.

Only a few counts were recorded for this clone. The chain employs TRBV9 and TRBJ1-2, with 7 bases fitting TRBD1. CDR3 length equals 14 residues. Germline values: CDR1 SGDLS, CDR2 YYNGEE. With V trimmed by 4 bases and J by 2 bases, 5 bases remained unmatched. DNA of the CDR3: TGTGCCAGCAGCCCCCAGGACAGGAACTATGGCTACACCTTC. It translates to CASSPQDRNYGYTF.

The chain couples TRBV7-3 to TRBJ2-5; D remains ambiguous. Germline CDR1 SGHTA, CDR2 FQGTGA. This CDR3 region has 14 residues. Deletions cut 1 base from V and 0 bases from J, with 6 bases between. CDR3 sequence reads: CASSLSHNQETQYF. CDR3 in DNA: TGTGCCAGCAGCTTAAGTCACAACCAAGAGACCCAGTACTTC. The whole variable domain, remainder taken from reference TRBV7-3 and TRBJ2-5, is GAGVSQTPSNKVTEKGKYVELRCDPISGHTALYWYRQSLGQGPEFLIYFQGTGAADDSGLPNDRFFAVRPEGSVSTLKIQRTERGDSAVYLCASSLSHNQETQYFGPGTRLLVL.

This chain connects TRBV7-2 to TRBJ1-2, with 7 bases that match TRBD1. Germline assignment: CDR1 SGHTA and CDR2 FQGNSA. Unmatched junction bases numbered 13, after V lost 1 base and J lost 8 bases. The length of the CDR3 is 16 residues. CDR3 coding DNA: TGTGCCAGCAGCTTAGGGGGGGCAGGGGGACCGGGAGGCTACACCTTC. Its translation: CASSLGGAGGPGGYTF.

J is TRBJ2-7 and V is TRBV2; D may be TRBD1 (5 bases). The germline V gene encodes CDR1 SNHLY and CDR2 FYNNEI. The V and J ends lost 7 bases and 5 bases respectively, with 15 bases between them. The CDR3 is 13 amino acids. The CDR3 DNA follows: TGTGCCAGCAACCTCCCCAGGGCCCACGAGCAGTACTTC. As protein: CASNLPRAHEQYF.

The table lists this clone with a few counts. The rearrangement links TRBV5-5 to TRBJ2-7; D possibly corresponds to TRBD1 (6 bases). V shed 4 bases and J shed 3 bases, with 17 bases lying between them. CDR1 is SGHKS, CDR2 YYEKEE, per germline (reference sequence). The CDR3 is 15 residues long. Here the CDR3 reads CASSGPGQTHYEQYF. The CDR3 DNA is TGTGCCAGCAGCGGTCCGGGACAAACGCACTACGAGCAGTACTTC.

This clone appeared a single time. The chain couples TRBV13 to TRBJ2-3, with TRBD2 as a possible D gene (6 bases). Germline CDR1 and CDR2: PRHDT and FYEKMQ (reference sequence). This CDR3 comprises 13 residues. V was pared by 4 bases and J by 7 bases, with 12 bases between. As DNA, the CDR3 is TGTGCCAGCAGCTCCTCCGGAGGGAATACGCAGTATTTT. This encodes CASSSSGGNTQYF.

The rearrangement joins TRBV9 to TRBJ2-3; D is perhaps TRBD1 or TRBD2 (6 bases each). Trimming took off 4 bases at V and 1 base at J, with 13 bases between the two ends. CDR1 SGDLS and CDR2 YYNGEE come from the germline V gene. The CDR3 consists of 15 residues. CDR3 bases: TGTGCCAGCAGCCCCCCCGGGGGCCGCACAGATACGCAGTATTTT. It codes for CASSPPGGRTDTQYF.

The DNA of the CDR3 is TGTGCCAGTAGTCATGGGGCAGGCGCGAACACCGGGGAGCTGTTTTTT. The encoded protein is CASSHGAGANTGELFF. J is TRBJ2-2 and V is TRBV19; possibly TRBD1 for D (5 bases). The CDR3 runs 16 residues. Trimming shortened V by 5 bases and J by 0 bases, and 13 bases separated the two germline ends. Germline-derived CDR1 and CDR2 are LNHDA and SQIVND (reference sequence).

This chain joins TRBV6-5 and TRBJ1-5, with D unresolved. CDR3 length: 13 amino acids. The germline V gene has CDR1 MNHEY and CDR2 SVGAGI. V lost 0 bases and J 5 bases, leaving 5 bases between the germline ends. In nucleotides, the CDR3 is TGTGCCAGCAGTTACTCGAAGGATCAGCCCCAGCATTTT. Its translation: CASSYSKDQPQHF.